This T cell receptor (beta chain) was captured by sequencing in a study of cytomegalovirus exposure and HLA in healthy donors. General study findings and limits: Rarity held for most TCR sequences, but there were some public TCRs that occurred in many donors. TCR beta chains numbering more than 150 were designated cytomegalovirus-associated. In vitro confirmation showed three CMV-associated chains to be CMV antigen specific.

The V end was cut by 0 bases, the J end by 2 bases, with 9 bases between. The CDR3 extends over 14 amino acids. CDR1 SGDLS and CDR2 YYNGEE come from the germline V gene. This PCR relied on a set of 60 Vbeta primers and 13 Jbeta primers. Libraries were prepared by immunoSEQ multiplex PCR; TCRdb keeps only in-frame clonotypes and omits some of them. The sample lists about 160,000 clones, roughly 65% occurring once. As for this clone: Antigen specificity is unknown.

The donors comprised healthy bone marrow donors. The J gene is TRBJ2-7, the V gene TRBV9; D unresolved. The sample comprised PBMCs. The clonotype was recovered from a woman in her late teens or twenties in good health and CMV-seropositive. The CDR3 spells CASSVEEAPYEQYF. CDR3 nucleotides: TGTGCCAGCAGCGTAGAAGAGGCCCCCTACGAGCAGTACTTC.